These 24 T cell receptor beta chains came from one sample sequenced in a study of neoadjuvant anti-PD-1 for oral cavity cancer. Libraries were prepared by immunoSEQ multiplex PCR; TCRdb keeps only in-frame clonotypes and omits some of them. The profile shows over 14,000 clones, roughly 74% of them singletons. The sequences come from PBMCs, collected before nivolumab (anti-PD-1) treatment. The source of these receptors is a person aged 40 to 85 with oral cavity squamous cell carcinoma.

The chain is built from TRBV27 and TRBJ2-1, with TRBD1 matching 9 bases. Germline V gene sequence: CDR1 MNHEY, CDR2 SMNVEV (reference sequence). The CDR3 has 17 residues. Trimming at V came to 5 bases and at J to 1 base, leaving 9 bases not matched to a gene. CDR3 bases: TGTGCCAGCAGTCCTAGACAGGGGGGGGCATCCTACAATGAGCAGTTCTTC. It translates to CASSPRQGGASYNEQFF.

The V call is TRBV29-1, the J call TRBJ2-3; D is perhaps TRBD2 (5 bases). Trimming stripped 1 base from V and 1 base from J, with 18 bases between. Germline assignment: CDR1 SQVTM and CDR2 ANQGSEA. This CDR3 comprises 17 residues. The CDR3, as DNA: TGCAGCGTTGAAGGTGGGCGGGTTAGCCGGGGCACAGATACGCAGTATTTT. This sequence encodes CSVEGGRVSRGTDTQYF.

This chain uses TRBV29-1 with TRBJ2-3; 10 positions agree with TRBD1. The CDR3 loop spans 16 amino acids. The V gene end was trimmed by 0 bases and the J gene end by 6 bases; junction bases not matched to a gene: 9. Per germline, CDR1 SQVTM and CDR2 ANQGSEA. The CDR3 spells CSVEDFGTGAPDTQYF. The CDR3 DNA follows: TGCAGCGTTGAAGATTTTGGGACAGGGGCTCCGGATACGCAGTATTTT.

The rearrangement joins TRBV5-6 to TRBJ1-4, with D possibly TRBD1 on 5 matching bases. Germline V gives CDR1 SGHDT, CDR2 YYEEEE. V lost 5 bases and J lost 4, with 12 bases in between. The CDR3 totals 14 residues. CDR3 loop: CASSGGPRNEKLFF. Written as DNA, the CDR3 is TGTGCCAGCAGTGGGGGTCCTCGTAATGAAAAACTGTTTTTT.

V is TRBV7-9 and J is TRBJ1-2, with no clear D. Between the trimmed V and J ends, which lost 0 bases and 0 bases, there was a span of 11 bases. This CDR3 spans 16 amino acids. Germline CDR1 is SEHNR and CDR2 is FQNEAQ (reference sequence). CDR3: CASSLAQQITNYGYTF. The CDR3 nucleotides are TGTGCCAGCAGCTTAGCGCAACAGATAACTAACTATGGCTACACCTTC.

This rearrangement joins TRBV30 to TRBJ2-3; no reliable D call. V lost 1 base, J lost 10 bases, and 9 bases lay in between. This CDR3 has 11 amino acids. Germline lookup yields CDR1 GTSNPN and CDR2 SVGIG (reference sequence). Written as DNA, the CDR3 is TGTGCCTGGAGTGCTGAAACGGCGCAGTATTTT. This translates into CAWSAETAQYF.

V usage is TRBV7-3 and J usage is TRBJ1-2; 10 nucleotides line up with TRBD1. The CDR3 contains 14 residues. The V gene's germline CDR1 is SGHTA and CDR2 FQGTGA. J lost 7 bases, V lost 5 bases, and 7 bases had no gene match. This CDR3 reads CASSMTGGVGGYTF. DNA of the CDR3: TGTGCCAGCAGCATGACAGGGGGCGTGGGTGGCTACACCTTC. Full variable domain (rest looked up from reference TRBV7-3 and TRBJ1-2): GAGVSQTPSNKVTEKGKYVELRCDPISGHTALYWYRQSLGQGPEFLIYFQGTGAADDSGLPNDRFFAVRPEGSVSTLKIQRTERGDSAVYLCASSMTGGVGGYTFGSGTRLTVV.

The V call is TRBV4-1, the J call TRBJ2-3, with 10 bases lining up with TRBD1. CDR1 MGHRA and CDR2 YSYEKL come from the germline V gene. Trimming at V came to 4 bases and at J to 4 bases, leaving 8 bases not matched to a gene. This CDR3 comprises 16 residues. The CDR3 reads CASSLARDRGPDTQYF. The CDR3 region has the DNA TGCGCCAGCAGCCTTGCCCGGGACAGGGGCCCAGATACGCAGTATTTT.

This sequence joins TRBV2 and TRBJ1-5; D remains unclear. Germline lookup yields CDR1 SNHLY and CDR2 FYNNEI. CDR3 size: 15 residues. The V gene lost 0 bases and the J gene lost 2 bases, with 8 bases spanning the gap. CDR3 sequence reads: CASSEARSGNQPQHF. In DNA form, the CDR3 reads TGTGCCAGCAGTGAAGCGAGGTCAGGCAATCAGCCCCAGCATTTT.

The chain carries TRBV6-4 and TRBJ2-7; 9 bases align to TRBD1. V was pared by 3 bases and J by 1 base, with 1 base of the junction left unmatched. Per germline, CDR1 MRHNA and CDR2 SNTAGT. This CDR3 comprises 14 residues. CDR3 residues: CASSEQGASYEQYF. CDR3 coding DNA: TGTGCCAGCAGTGAACAGGGGGCATCCTACGAGCAGTACTTC.

The V call is TRBV28, the J call TRBJ2-3; D ambiguous. Deletions cut 5 bases from V and 1 base from J, with 10 bases between. Germline V lookup: CDR1 MDHEN, CDR2 SYDVKM. The CDR3 has 14 amino acids. In DNA, the CDR3 is TGTGCCAGCAGTCCCTGGACCCGCACAGATACGCAGTATTTT. Protein product: CASSPWTRTDTQYF.

The rearrangement uses TRBV5-1 and TRBJ2-2, with 8 positions matching TRBD1. J was trimmed by 3 bases and V by 7 bases; bases with no gene match: 8. The CDR3 has 15 residues. In germline, CDR1 is SGHRS, CDR2 YFSETQ. CDR3 amino acids: CASWAGTGDTGELFF. CDR3 coding DNA: TGCGCCAGCTGGGCCGGGACAGGAGACACCGGGGAGCTGTTTTTT. Supplemented by reference TRBV5-1 and TRBJ2-2, the full variable domain reads KAGVTQTPRYLIKTRGQQVTLSCSPISGHRSVSWYQQTPGQGLQFLFEYFSETQRNKGNFPGRFSGRQFSNSRSEMNVSTLELGDSALYLCASWAGTGDTGELFFGEGSRLTVL.

V usage is TRBV4-1 and J usage is TRBJ1-5; 10 bases match TRBD1. This CDR3 region has 15 residues. CDR1 and CDR2 (germline): MGHRA, YSYEKL. Unmatched junction bases numbered 3, after V lost 1 base and J lost 6 bases. The CDR3: CASSQGQGAGQPQHF. Here the CDR3 DNA reads TGCGCCAGCAGCCAAGGACAGGGGGCCGGTCAGCCCCAGCATTTT.

This chain joins TRBV7-7 and TRBJ2-1, with 7 bases aligning to TRBD2. Germline loops: CDR1 SSHAT, CDR2 FNYEAQ (reference sequence). The CDR3 has 13 amino acids. V lost 3 bases, J lost 8 bases, and 4 bases stayed unmatched. The CDR3 DNA follows: TGTGCCAGCAGCTTGGCGGGAGTGGATGAGCAGTTCTTC. Translated, it gives CASSLAGVDEQFF.

As to this clone: Sequence at one end of the junction differs from germline and may be a read error. The V gene is TRBV7-2, the J gene TRBJ1-2; D is perhaps TRBD1 (5 bases). The germline V gene encodes CDR1 SGHTA and CDR2 FQGNSA. CDR3 length equals 14 residues. CDR3 sequence: CASNLDGAGYGYTF. CDR3 coding DNA: TGTGCCAGCAACTTAGATGGGGCCGGCTATGGCTACACCTTC.

V gene TRBV13 combines with J gene TRBJ2-2; TRBD2 matches 8 bases. V shed 1 base and J 0 bases; nucleotides not matched to a gene: 7. In germline, CDR1 is PRHDT, CDR2 FYEKMQ (reference sequence). The CDR3 runs to 18 residues. CDR3 region: CASSLVSLAGANTGELFF. CDR3 bases: TGTGCCAGCAGCTTAGTCTCTCTAGCGGGCGCGAACACCGGGGAGCTGTTTTTT.

The chain combines TRBV4-2 with TRBJ2-2; D possibly corresponds to TRBD2 (5 bases). Germline assignment: CDR1 LGHNA and CDR2 YNFKEQ. The CDR3 spans 18 residues. The V gene lost 0 bases and the J gene lost 1 base, with 15 bases spanning the gap. CDR3 DNA: TGTGCCAGCAGCCAAGATTCGTGGCAACGGGAGAACACCGGGGAGCTGTTTTTT. It specifies CASSQDSWQRENTGELFF.

The chain carries TRBV19 and TRBJ2-2; no clear D. Germline values: CDR1 LNHDA, CDR2 SQIVND (reference sequence). Trimming left V 6 bases short and J 4 bases short, with 3 bases between. The CDR3 spans 11 residues. DNA of the CDR3: TGTGCCAGTAGAGGCACCGGGGAGCTGTTTTTT. It yields the protein CASRGTGELFF. Drawing the rest from reference TRBV19 and TRBJ2-2, the complete variable domain is DGGITQSPKYLFRKEGQNVTLSCEQNLNHDAMYWYRQDPGQGLRLIYYSQIVNDFQKGDIAEGYSVSREKKESFPLTVTSAQKNPTAFYLCASRGTGELFFGEGSRLTVL.

The chain uses TRBV19 and TRBJ1-1; D is possibly TRBD1 (6 bases). This CDR3 comprises 14 residues. Germline loops: CDR1 LNHDA, CDR2 SQIVND (reference sequence). Trimming stripped 5 bases from V and 4 bases from J, with 14 bases between. This chain's CDR3 is CASSFGGLGTEAFF. The DNA of the CDR3 is TGTGCCAGTAGTTTCGGGGGGCTCGGCACTGAAGCTTTCTTT.

V is TRBV5-1 and J is TRBJ2-1; 9 bases are a match to TRBD2. The CDR3 contains 16 residues. V gave up 1 base and J gave up 8 bases; unmatched junction bases: 10. The germline gives CDR1 SGHRS, CDR2 YFSETQ. The CDR3 is CASSLYLAGGEDEQFF. In DNA form, the CDR3 reads TGCGCCAGCAGCTTGTACCTCGCGGGAGGGGAGGATGAGCAGTTCTTC.

This clone was counted a few times. V gene TRBV18 combines with J gene TRBJ2-5, with D perhaps matching TRBD2 (7 bases). V lost 3 bases to trimming and J lost 5 bases, with 13 bases between them. CDR3 length equals 14 residues. CDR1 is KGHSH, CDR2 LQKENI, per germline. CDR3 nucleotide sequence: TGTGCCAGCTCACCCCCCGGGGGGCGCGAGACCCAGTACTTC. Translating it yields CASSPPGGRETQYF.

This rearrangement joins TRBV4-1 to TRBJ2-1; D might be TRBD1 (6 bases). The CDR3 has 16 residues. Germline loops: CDR1 MGHRA, CDR2 YSYEKL. Trimming took off 3 bases at V and 5 bases at J, with 17 bases between the two ends. The CDR3 is CASSHGRGRGNNEQFF. CDR3 nucleotides: TGCGCCAGCAGCCACGGTAGGGGCAGGGGAAACAATGAGCAGTTCTTC.

The chain joins TRBV9 to TRBJ1-3, with D maybe TRBD1 (5 bases). Trimming stripped 5 bases from V and 4 bases from J, with 7 bases between. Per the germline V gene, CDR1 is SGDLS and CDR2 is YYNGEE. CDR3 length: 12 residues. The DNA for the CDR3 is TGTGCCAGCAGGGGGCCCGGAAACACCATATATTTT. Protein sequence: CASRGPGNTIYF.

The genes are TRBV11-3 and TRBJ2-3; 8 nucleotides agree with TRBD2. The CDR3 runs 15 residues. V was pared by 4 bases and J by 3 bases, with 6 bases of the junction left unmatched. Germline V gene lookup returns CDR1 SGHNT and CDR2 YENEEA. CDR3 nucleotide sequence: TGTGCCAGCAGCTCCTGGGCGGGAGGTACAGATACGCAGTATTTT. Its protein is CASSSWAGGTDTQYF.